The 26 T cell receptor beta chains in this list originate from one sample, sequenced in a study of cytomegalovirus exposure and HLA in healthy donors. The assay was immunoSEQ multiplex PCR, and TCRdb's table has in-frame clones only and misses some. This table holds 150,000 to 200,000 clones, about 81% found once. The material sequenced was PBMCs. These receptors originate from a woman aged 25 to 45 in good health and CMV-seronegative.

This clone came up a few times. The chain joins TRBV7-9 to TRBJ2-2; D remains unclear. The germline CDR1 and CDR2 sequences are SEHNR and FQNEAQ (reference sequence). The CDR3 has 12 amino acids. With 5 bases removed from V and 3 bases from J, the gap between germline ends came to 4 bases. The CDR3 DNA reads TGTGCCAGCAGCCTCGACACCGGGGAGCTGTTTTTT. Its protein is CASSLDTGELFF.

The V call is TRBV5-1, the J call TRBJ2-5; tentative D call: TRBD1 (5 bases). The germline gives CDR1 SGHRS, CDR2 YFSETQ. The CDR3 is 13 amino acids. V was clipped by 7 bases and J by 5 bases, with 15 bases between them. CDR3 in amino acids: CASAQGFSETQYF. CDR3 bases: TGCGCCAGCGCTCAGGGTTTCTCGGAGACCCAGTACTTC.

The chain uses TRBV28 and TRBJ1-1; D possibly corresponds to TRBD1 (6 bases). Germline V CDR1 and CDR2: MDHEN, SYDVKM. This CDR3 comprises 14 residues. V lost 6 bases to trimming and J lost 4 bases, with 15 bases between them. Here the CDR3 DNA reads TGTGCCAGCAGGGGCAACAGGGTAGCCACTGAAGCTTTCTTT. Its translation: CASRGNRVATEAFF.

This sequence joins TRBV5-1 and TRBJ2-7, with TRBD2 matching over 9 bases. Per the germline V gene, CDR1 is SGHRS and CDR2 is YFSETQ. The V and J ends lost 7 bases and 4 bases, in that order; junction bases with no gene match: 9. This CDR3 spans 14 amino acids. The CDR3 DNA reads as TGCGCCAGCCGAACCGGGACTAGCATGTACGAGCAGTACTTC. Translation: CASRTGTSMYEQYF.

The chain has TRBV11-3 and TRBJ2-7, with a weak D call TRBD1 (5 bases). CDR1 and CDR2 from the germline V gene are SGHNT and YENEEA. The ends were cut back, 7 bases at V and 6 bases at J, with 22 bases in the middle. CDR3 length equals 15 residues. CDR3 loop: CASTLNRTLSGEQYF. CDR3 sequence (DNA): TGTGCCAGCACCCTGAACAGGACCCTTTCAGGCGAGCAGTACTTC.

The V call is TRBV5-1, the J call TRBJ2-5; 9 bases are shared with TRBD1. The CDR3 is 15 amino acids. CDR1 and CDR2 from the germline V gene are SGHRS and YFSETQ. J was trimmed by 2 bases and V by 6 bases; bases with no gene match: 8. CDR3 in DNA: TGCGCCAGCACGGGACAGGGTCTTGGTCAAGAGACCCAGTACTTC. Translating gives CASTGQGLGQETQYF.

The chain employs TRBV6-5 and TRBJ2-3; D gene unclear. The V end lost 3 bases, the J end lost 2 bases, and 9 bases lay between the germline ends. CDR3 length: 14 amino acids. Germline-derived CDR1 and CDR2 are MNHEY and SVGAGI. This CDR3 reads CASSYRQNTDTQYF. The CDR3 DNA reads as TGTGCCAGCAGTTATCGCCAGAACACAGATACGCAGTATTTT.

The genes are TRBV4-1 and TRBJ2-5; 7 nucleotides line up with TRBD1. From germline, CDR1 is MGHRA and CDR2 YSYEKL. The CDR3 extends over 16 amino acids. V gave up 4 bases and J gave up 5 bases; unmatched junction bases: 13. CDR3 coding DNA: TGCGCCAGCAGCCCAACAGGGGATGTCAAGGGCGAGACCCAGTACTTC. Protein sequence: CASSPTGDVKGETQYF.

The genes are TRBV6-1 and TRBJ2-1; 8 bases map to TRBD2. Losses at the gene ends were 5 bases for V and 6 bases for J; bases not matched to a gene: 9. CDR3 length: 15 amino acids. Germline V lookup: CDR1 MNHNS, CDR2 SASEGT. CDR3: CASSSTGTSLNEQFF. Written as DNA, the CDR3 is TGTGCCAGCAGTTCGACCGGGACTAGTCTCAATGAGCAGTTCTTC.

In its sample, this clone was seen a few times. The chain joins TRBV5-4 to TRBJ2-7; the D is unclear. CDR1 is SGHNT and CDR2 is YYREEE in the germline V gene (reference sequence). The germline V and J ends were trimmed by 3 bases and 0 bases, with 13 bases remaining between them. The CDR3 totals 15 residues. This CDR3 reads CASSSTGSSSYEQYF. CDR3 bases: TGTGCCAGCAGCTCCACCGGGTCTAGCTCCTACGAGCAGTACTTC.

This chain links TRBV6-5 with TRBJ1-1, with D possibly matching TRBD1 (6 bases). Per germline, CDR1 MNHEY and CDR2 SVGAGI. Trimming cost V 10 bases and J 8 bases, with 14 bases left between them. The CDR3 is made up of 11 amino acids. This CDR3 is CAIFRDREAFF. DNA of the CDR3: TGTGCCATCTTCCGTGACAGGGAAGCTTTCTTT.

The chain links TRBV9 to TRBJ1-2, with a weak D call TRBD1 (6 bases). Germline values: CDR1 SGDLS, CDR2 YYNGEE. The CDR3 contains 15 residues. Deletions cut 4 bases from V and 3 bases from J, with 16 bases between. CDR3 residues: CASSPGGGLDYGYTF. As DNA, the CDR3 is TGTGCCAGCAGCCCTGGGGGGGGGCTCGACTATGGCTACACCTTC.

The CDR3 DNA reads TGTGCCTGGAGTGTAGGGGGGGGTAAAGATACGCAGTATTTT. This sequence encodes CAWSVGGGKDTQYF. The chain combines TRBV30 with TRBJ2-3, with TRBD2 as a possible D gene (7 bases). Germline V gives CDR1 GTSNPN, CDR2 SVGIG (reference sequence). The CDR3 is made up of 14 amino acids. V lost 0 bases, J lost 5 bases, and 12 bases lay in between.

V gene TRBV27 combines with J gene TRBJ2-5; 15 positions agree with TRBD2. CDR3 length: 16 amino acids. V lost 6 bases and J lost 5; bases outside the gene matches: 7. Germline loops: CDR1 MNHEY, CDR2 SMNVEV (reference sequence). CDR3: CASSLGLAGGSETQYF. The CDR3 nucleotides read TGTGCCAGCAGCCTGGGACTAGCGGGGGGATCGGAGACCCAGTACTTC.

The rearrangement joins TRBV11-3 to TRBJ2-7; 7 bases are a match to TRBD1. The germline CDR1 and CDR2 sequences are SGHNT and YENEEA. CDR3 length equals 14 residues. The ends lost 5 bases at V and 0 bases at J; junction bases unmatched: 4. The chain's CDR3 is CASSQGQSSYEQYF. As DNA, the CDR3 is TGTGCCAGCAGCCAGGGACAGAGCTCCTACGAGCAGTACTTC. Looking up the rest from reference TRBV11-3 and TRBJ2-7 gives the full variable domain: EAGVVQSPRYKIIEKKQPVAFWCNPISGHNTLYWYLQNLGQGPELLIRYENEEAVDDSQLPKDRFSAERLKGVDSTLKIQPAELGDSAVYLCASSQGQSSYEQYFGPGTRLTVT.

The V gene is TRBV6-5, the J gene TRBJ2-5; the match to TRBD2 covers 8 bases. The J segment lost 4 bases and the V segment lost 7 bases, leaving 8 bases of the junction unmatched. Germline assignment: CDR1 MNHEY and CDR2 SVGAGI. The CDR3 covers 14 residues. CDR3 amino acids: CASNPIGGGETQYF. The CDR3 DNA reads as TGTGCCAGCAATCCCATCGGGGGGGGAGAGACCCAGTACTTC.

This chain joins TRBV4-1 and TRBJ2-3; tentative D call: TRBD2 (6 bases). This CDR3 region has 14 residues. Germline loops: CDR1 MGHRA, CDR2 YSYEKL. V lost 4 bases, J lost 1 base, and 9 bases lay in between. CDR3 in amino acids: CASSLGGGTDTQYF. CDR3 nucleotide sequence: TGCGCCAGCAGCCTTGGCGGGGGCACAGATACGCAGTATTTT.

The V call is TRBV6-5, the J call TRBJ2-3; D uncertain. Germline assignment: CDR1 MNHEY and CDR2 SVGAGI. This CDR3 has 12 amino acids. V was shortened by 7 bases and J by 4 bases, with 9 bases between the two germline ends. CDR3 DNA sequence: TGTGCCAGCACGAGCGAGGCAGATACGCAGTATTTT. It specifies CASTSEADTQYF.

The rearrangement joins TRBV9 to TRBJ2-7; weak D call: TRBD2 (5 bases). The CDR3 is 15 amino acids. Deletions cut 0 bases from V and 5 bases from J, with 15 bases between. CDR1 is SGDLS, CDR2 YYNGEE, per germline. CDR3: CASSVDGGHLDEQYF. The CDR3 DNA follows: TGTGCCAGCAGCGTAGACGGCGGGCATCTGGACGAGCAGTACTTC.

V is TRBV5-1 and J is TRBJ1-6; D gene ambiguous. Germline V CDR1 and CDR2: SGHRS, YFSETQ. The CDR3 sequence is 15 residues long. Trimming removed 1 base at V and 9 bases at J, with 14 bases between. CDR3 DNA: TGCGCCAGCAGCTTGCCAACCGGCGGTAGTTCACCCCTCCACTTT. Its translation is CASSLPTGGSSPLHF. Filled out from reference TRBV5-1 and TRBJ1-6, the complete variable domain reads KAGVTQTPRYLIKTRGQQVTLSCSPISGHRSVSWYQQTPGQGLQFLFEYFSETQRNKGNFPGRFSGRQFSNSRSEMNVSTLELGDSALYLCASSLPTGGSSPLHFGNGTRLTVT.

This chain links TRBV6-1 with TRBJ2-7, with TRBD1 matching 9 bases. V lost 0 bases and J lost 3; bases outside the gene matches: 3. The germline CDR1 and CDR2 sequences are MNHNS and SASEGT. CDR3 length: 15 amino acids. CDR3 protein: CASSEAQGADYEQYF. CDR3 nucleotide sequence: TGTGCCAGCAGTGAAGCACAGGGGGCTGACTACGAGCAGTACTTC.

The rearrangement links TRBV6-1 to TRBJ1-2; TRBD1 matches at 7 bases. The trim removed 4 bases at V and 3 bases at J, leaving 8 bases unmatched. Germline CDR1 MNHNS, CDR2 SASEGT. The CDR3 contains 15 residues. For the CDR3, the DNA is TGTGCCAGCAGTGGGACAGGATTAAGGGACTATGGCTACACCTTC. Translating it yields CASSGTGLRDYGYTF.

V gene TRBV15 combines with J gene TRBJ1-5, with TRBD1 identical over 11 bases. Looked up from germline, CDR1 is LNHNV and CDR2 is YYDKDF (reference sequence). V lost 1 base and J lost 5; bases outside the gene matches: 1. This CDR3 spans 15 amino acids. The CDR3 here is CATSRGTGGYQPQHF. Written as DNA, the CDR3 is TGTGCCACCAGCAGAGGGACAGGGGGCTATCAGCCCCAGCATTTT.

V gene TRBV6-4 combines with J gene TRBJ1-4; no firm D call. V gave up 5 bases and J gave up 0 bases, with 7 bases separating them. Germline V CDR1 and CDR2: MRHNA, SNTAGT. The CDR3 covers 14 residues. The CDR3 coding sequence is TGTGCCAGCAGTAGAACAGCAACTAATGAAAAACTGTTTTTT. Its protein product is CASSRTATNEKLFF.

In its sample, this clone was seen a few times. This chain joins TRBV29-1 and TRBJ2-2, with TRBD2 identical over 7 bases. Losses at the gene ends were 7 bases for V and 8 bases for J; bases not matched to a gene: 10. This CDR3 region has 13 residues. Germline-derived CDR1 and CDR2 are SQVTM and ANQGSEA. The chain's CDR3 is CSAGGTVRGELFF. The DNA of the CDR3 is TGCAGCGCGGGGGGTACAGTTCGTGGGGAGCTGTTTTTT.

In its sample, this clone was seen a few times. Different DNA sequences within this sample yield the same CDR3. In DNA form, the CDR3 reads TGTGCCAGCAGTCGGGACAGGGGATACAATGAGCAGTTCTTC. It codes for CASSRDRGYNEQFF. This chain joins TRBV2 and TRBJ2-1; TRBD1 matches 10 bases. V shed 5 bases and J 4 bases; nucleotides not matched to a gene: 2. Germline V gene lookup returns CDR1 SNHLY and CDR2 FYNNEI. The length of the CDR3 is 14 residues.